The clone carrying this T cell receptor beta chain showed up many times. The antigen remains unidentified. The data belong to a study of identical twins. Study conclusions and caveats: Abundant cord blood beta clonotypes carried fewer insertions; memory repertoires showed none.

Each CDR3 protein is one row after TCRdb ran MiXCR on the 5' RACE reads. The repertoire holds 200,000 to 250,000 distinct CDR3 sequences, roughly a tenth seen once, with approximately 11% in the top ten. The ends lost 10 bases at V and 0 bases at J; junction bases unmatched: 17. CDR3 length equals 18 residues. Germline V CDR1 and CDR2: ENHRY, SYGVKD. This clonotype was obtained from a man between 45 and 60 years old in good health. The V and J genes are TRBV10-3 and TRBJ2-1, with 8 positions matching TRBD2. The sequenced sample consisted of memory T cells sorted from blood. The CDR3 spells CATTSSGSLKSSYNEQFF. The CDR3 nucleotides are TGTGCCACTACGTCTAGCGGGTCTTTAAAGAGCTCCTACAATGAGCAGTTCTTC.